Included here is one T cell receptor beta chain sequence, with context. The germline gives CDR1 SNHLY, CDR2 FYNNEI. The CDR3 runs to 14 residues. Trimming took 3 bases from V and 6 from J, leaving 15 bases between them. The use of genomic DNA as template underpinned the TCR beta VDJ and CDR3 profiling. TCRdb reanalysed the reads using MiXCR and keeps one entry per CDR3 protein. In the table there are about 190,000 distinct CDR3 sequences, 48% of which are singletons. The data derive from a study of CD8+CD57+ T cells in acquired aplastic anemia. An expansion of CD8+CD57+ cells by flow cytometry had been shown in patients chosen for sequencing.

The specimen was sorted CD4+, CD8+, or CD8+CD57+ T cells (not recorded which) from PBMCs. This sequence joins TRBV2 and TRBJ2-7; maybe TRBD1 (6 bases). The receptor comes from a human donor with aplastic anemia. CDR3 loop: CASSDGLTGPEQYF. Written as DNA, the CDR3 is TGTGCCAGCAGTGACGGATTGACAGGCCCCGAGCAGTACTTC. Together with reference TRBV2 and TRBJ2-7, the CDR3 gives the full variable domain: EPEVTQTPSHQVTQMGQEVILRCVPISNHLYFYWYRQILGQKVEFLVSFYNNEISEKSEIFDDQFSVERPDGSNFTLKIRSTKLEDSAMYFCASSDGLTGPEQYFGPGTRLTVT.